This is a list of T cell receptor beta chains from one sample in a study of T cell clones after liver transplantation. The table came from immunoSEQ multiplex PCR; TCRdb's copy has only in-frame clones and leaves some out. The table records about 120,000 clones, 90% of them present only once. Here the sequenced sample was CD4+ T cells from blood, taken 12 months after liver transplant. The receptors originated from a human patient who received a liver transplant. Some of the T cells may derive from the graft donor. The conserved cysteine and the conserved F or W are not part of the CDR3 here.

ASSSNSGTVRGYT	TRBV28
ASSLGTFDLNTQY	TRBV13
ASSLDVSGGTDTQY	TRBV11-2
ASSSMGFETQY	TRBV7-9
ASSHGSLEGTSGRPSYNEQF	TRBV19
ASSVMSGHHGYT	TRBV2
ASSHSQGTSFYEQY	TRBV4-3
ASSFGSTQAKAF	TRBV28
ASSKESMAIEQY	TRBV21-1
ASSSLPGANVLT	TRBV5-1
ASSGDRTYTEAF	TRBV7-9
ASTSAGSIETQY	TRBV7-9
ASSFTSGAGTDTQY	TRBV5-4
ASSSPGSQY	TRBV21-1
ASSLLGPTGAGEQY	TRBV7-6
AWSVSGDNSPLH	TRBV30
ASSPGVGAGNTEAF	TRBV7-9
ASGLKQGSSLTGGELF	TRBV12-5
ASSLAGGYNEQF	TRBV18
ASTLSGANVLT	TRBV6-1
ASSPPDSYEQY	TRBV18
ASGLKGSGGETQY	TRBV12-5
ASRGLAGANTGELF	TRBV4-1
ASSSTSTLYHNSPLH	TRBV7-8
ASSQGLGLYYGYT	TRBV4-1
ASSPGTGSNQPQH	TRBV11-3
ASSVRSQVYEQY	TRBV7-9